A selection of T cell receptor beta chains follows, all from one sample in a study of shared clonotypes between healthy human individuals. Profiling relied on immunoSEQ multiplex PCR, and the TCRdb table lists in-frame clones only, not all of them. In the table there are 1.5 million to 2.5 million clones, about 95% of which are singletons. The sequenced material came from naive CD8+ T cells sorted from blood. The receptors shown here come from a young man in good health. Both conserved end residues are part of each CDR3. A D gene is named only where the DNA matches it firmly. Expanded clones get a size class; other rows say once, few or many, or leave the size out.

>.|TRBJ1-5|.|14|TRBV10-2
TGCGCCAGCAGTGAGATCGGGGGGGCTCAGCCCCAGCATTTT
CASSEIGGAQPQHF
>TRBD2|TRBJ2-1|once|13|TRBV2
TGTGCCAGCAGTATGAGCGGGAGCAATGAGCAGTTCTTC
CASSMSGSNEQFF
>TRBD2|TRBJ2-1|.|12|TRBV6-5
TGTGCCAGCAGAAATCCCGGGAGGATGCAGTTCTTC
CASRNPGRMQFF
>TRBD1|TRBJ2-7|.|16|TRBV27
TGTGCCAGCAGTTTACTGACCGGGACAGGGACGTACGAGCAGTACTTC
CASSLLTGTGTYEQYF
>TRBD1|TRBJ2-7|.|16|TRBV4-2
TGTGCCAGCAGCCAAATTCCGGGACAGGGATCCTACGAGCAGTACTTC
CASSQIPGQGSYEQYF
>TRBD1|TRBJ2-2|.|15|TRBV27
TGTGCCAGCAGTATGGGACAGTCGAACACCGGGGAGCTGTTTTTT
CASSMGQSNTGELFF
>.|TRBJ2-2|.|16|TRBV9
TGTGCCAGCAGCGATGGGGGCCCGGAGTTTCCCGGGGAGCTGTTTTTT
CASSDGGPEFPGELFF
>.|TRBJ2-1|.|12|TRBV27
TGTGCCAGCAGTCACAGGGTTACTGAGCAGTTCTTC
CASSHRVTEQFF
>.|TRBJ1-1|.|14|TRBV2
TGTGCCAGCAGTTGGACAGAGGGTAACACTGAAGCTTTCTTT
CASSWTEGNTEAFF
>.|TRBJ1-5|.|12|TRBV28
TGTGCCAGCAGTTCTCCCCCTCAGCCCCAGCATTTT
CASSSPPQPQHF
>TRBD2|TRBJ2-5|.|17|TRBV4-1
TGCGCCAGCAGCACGATAGTCAGTAGCGGGAGGCCAGAGACCCAGTACTTC
CASSTIVSSGRPETQYF
>.|TRBJ2-3|.|15|TRBV6-1
TGTGCCAGCAGTGACGATGGGCTAGTTAGAGATACGCAGTATTTT
CASSDDGLVRDTQYF
>.|TRBJ2-1|.|16|TRBV14
TGTGCCAGCAGAGAGGGGCCTGCCCTCTCCTACAATGAGCAGTTCTTC
CASREGPALSYNEQFF
>.|TRBJ1-2|.|14|TRBV2
TGTGCCAGCAGTGACCAGGGGAGGCTGGATGGCTACACCTTC
CASSDQGRLDGYTF
>.|TRBJ2-7|.|14|TRBV10-1
TGCGCCAGCAGTGAGACCTTTACCGCCTACGAGCAGTACTTC
CASSETFTAYEQYF
>.|TRBJ1-5|once|15|TRBV11-1
TGTGCCAGCAGCTTAGGGGGGGGGCCGGATCAGCCCCAGCATTTT
CASSLGGGPDQPQHF
>.|TRBJ1-5|once|15|TRBV6-1
TGTGCCAGCAGTGACCCGGTGACCATGATTGAGCCCCAGCATTTT
CASSDPVTMIEPQHF
>TRBD1|TRBJ2-7|.|15|TRBV27
TGTGCCAGCAGAGGTGGTTGGACAGGGGGGTACGAGCAGTACTTC
CASRGGWTGGYEQYF
>TRBD1|TRBJ1-4|.|15|TRBV9
TGTGCCAGCAGCGTAGCTGGGACAGCCCATGAAAAACTGTTTTTT
CASSVAGTAHEKLFF
>.|TRBJ1-4|.|15|TRBV4-3
TGCGCCAGCAGCCAAGGCACAGGGTGGAAAGAAAAACTGTTTTTT
CASSQGTGWKEKLFF
>.|TRBJ1-2|.|13|TRBV6-1
TGTGCCAGCAGCCCGACCTATGACTATGGCTACACCTTC
CASSPTYDYGYTF
>.|TRBJ1-1|.|15|TRBV30
TGTGCCTGGAGTGACCCCCTACAGGGGAACACTGAAGCTTTCTTT
CAWSDPLQGNTEAFF
>.|TRBJ2-7|.|15|TRBV4-1
TGCGCCAGCAGCCATGGTCATGACAGTTCCTACGAGCAGTACTTC
CASSHGHDSSYEQYF
>.|TRBJ1-2|.|10|TRBV30
TGTGCCTGGAGTGACTATGGCTACACCTTC
CAWSDYGYTF
>.|TRBJ1-1|.|14|TRBV19
TGTGCCAGTAGTATAGTTCCAGAGAACACTGAAGCTTTCTTT
CASSIVPENTEAFF
>TRBD2|TRBJ2-3|.|12|TRBV10-2
TGCGCCAGCGCGGGGGGGTCAGATACGCAGTATTTT
CASAGGSDTQYF
>.|TRBJ1-1|.|14|TRBV11-1
TGTGCCAGCAGCTTATTGGAGGGGAACACTGAAGCTTTCTTT
CASSLLEGNTEAFF
>.|TRBJ1-5|once|19|TRBV5-6
TGTGCCAGCAGCTTGGTTGGGGAGGACACTCTCGGCGGCAATCAGCCCCAGCATTTT
CASSLVGEDTLGGNQPQHF
>TRBD2|TRBJ2-5|once|13|TRBV28
TGTGCCAGCATGTCAGCGGGGGTAGAGACCCAGTACTTC
CASMSAGVETQYF
>.|TRBJ2-7|once|17|TRBV7-9
TGTGCCAGCAGCTTAGGTGGTTCCAGTACCTTTTCCTACGAGCAGTACTTC
CASSLGGSSTFSYEQYF
>TRBD1|TRBJ1-1|.|14|TRBV9
TGTGCCAGCAGCGAGACAGGGGCGGACACTGAAGCTTTCTTT
CASSETGADTEAFF
>.|TRBJ2-3|.|15|TRBV5-1
TGCGCCAGCAGCGCGTTCGGGTTAACCACAGATACGCAGTATTTT
CASSAFGLTTDTQYF
>TRBD2|TRBJ2-7|.|15|TRBV10-1
TGCGCCAGCAGTGAGTCGATAGCGGGAGTCCCCGAGCAGTACTTC
CASSESIAGVPEQYF
>.|TRBJ2-7|.|14|TRBV10-2
TGCGCCAGCACGAAGGAGGGGGTCTCCTACGAGCAGTACTTC
CASTKEGVSYEQYF
>.|TRBJ1-1|.|15|TRBV7-9
TGTGCCAGCAGCGGTGTAGGGGCCGAGAACACTGAAGCTTTCTTT
CASSGVGAENTEAFF
>.|TRBJ2-3|.|13|TRBV6-1
TGTGCCAGCACCCTTCTCCGGGGGGATACGCAGTATTTT
CASTLLRGDTQYF
>TRBD2|TRBJ2-7|.|16|TRBV6-5
TGTGCCAGCAGTTACTCGAGGACTAGCGATACCTACGAGCAGTACTTC
CASSYSRTSDTYEQYF
>.|TRBJ2-5|.|14|TRBV11-2
TGTGCCAGCAAATACCCTGGCGAGCTGGAGACCCAGTACTTC
CASKYPGELETQYF
>.|TRBJ2-7|.|14|TRBV4-1
TGCGCCAGCAGCCAAGCAACAGGGAACTACGAGCAGTACTTC
CASSQATGNYEQYF
>.|TRBJ2-2|.|13|TRBV30
TGTGCCTGGAGTGGCCAGAACACCGGGGAGCTGTTTTTT
CAWSGQNTGELFF
>.|TRBJ1-4|.|13|TRBV4-3
TGCGCCAGCAGCCAAAGAATTTCTGAAAAACTGTTTTTT
CASSQRISEKLFF
>.|TRBJ2-3|.|15|TRBV6-5
TGTGCCAGCGCTCGGGGGACAACCTATACAGATACGCAGTATTTT
CASARGTTYTDTQYF
>TRBD2|TRBJ2-7|.|14|TRBV5-5
TGTGCCAGCAGCTTGTTCCGGGGAGGGGACGAGCAGTACTTC
CASSLFRGGDEQYF
>.|TRBJ2-2|.|14|TRBV27
TGTGCCAGCAGGGCAACTAGAGAGGGCGGGGAGCTGTTTTTT
CASRATREGGELFF
>.|TRBJ2-2|.|14|TRBV6-5
TGTGCCAGCAGTGAAACAGGGTCCCCCGGGGAGCTGTTTTTT
CASSETGSPGELFF
>.|TRBJ2-5|.|15|TRBV7-9
TGTGCCAGCAGCCCCCCGGATTGGGGCCGGGAGACCCAGTACTTC
CASSPPDWGRETQYF
>TRBD2|TRBJ2-5|.|14|TRBV4-1
TGCGCCAGCAGCCCATCTAGCGGCCAAGAGACCCAGTACTTC
CASSPSSGQETQYF
>TRBD1|TRBJ2-7|.|13|TRBV28
TGTGCCAGCACCTCGGGACAGGTCTACGAGCAGTACTTC
CASTSGQVYEQYF
>.|TRBJ2-7|.|15|TRBV15
TGTGCCACCAGCAGAGATATTTCACAGGCCTACGAGCAGTACTTC
CATSRDISQAYEQYF
>.|TRBJ2-7|.|14|TRBV4-1
TGCGCCAGCAGCCAAGGCATGACAGCCTACGAGCAGTACTTC
CASSQGMTAYEQYF
>.|TRBJ1-2|once|15|TRBV10-3
TGTGCCATCAGTGAGCGGTGGGGCAGGGCCTATGGCTACACCTTC
CAISERWGRAYGYTF
>TRBD2|TRBJ2-1|.|14|TRBV6-5
TGTGCCGGGACTAGCGGGGGGGTTAACAATGAGCAGTTCTTC
CAGTSGGVNNEQFF